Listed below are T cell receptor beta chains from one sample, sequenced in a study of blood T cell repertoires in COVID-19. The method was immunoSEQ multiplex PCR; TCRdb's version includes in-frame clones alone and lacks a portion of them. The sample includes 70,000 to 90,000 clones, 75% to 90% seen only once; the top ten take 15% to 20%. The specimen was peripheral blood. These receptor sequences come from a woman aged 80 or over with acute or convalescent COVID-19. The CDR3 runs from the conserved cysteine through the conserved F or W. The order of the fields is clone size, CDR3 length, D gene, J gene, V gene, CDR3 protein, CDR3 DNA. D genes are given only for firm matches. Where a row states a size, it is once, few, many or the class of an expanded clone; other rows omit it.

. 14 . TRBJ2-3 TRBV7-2 CASNLPRLQGTQYF TGTGCCAGCAACCTCCCGCGGCTCCAGGGGACGCAGTATTTT
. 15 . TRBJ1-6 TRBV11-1 CASSLNRVMRSPLHF TGTGCCAGCAGCTTGAACAGGGTAATGAGGTCACCCCTCCACTTT
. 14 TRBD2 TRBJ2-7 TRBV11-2 CASSRDYNEYEQYF TGTGCCAGCAGCCGGGACTACAATGAGTACGAGCAGTACTTC
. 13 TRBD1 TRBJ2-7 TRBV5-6 CASSSGTGYEQYF TGTGCCAGCAGCTCCGGGACAGGCTACGAGCAGTACTTC
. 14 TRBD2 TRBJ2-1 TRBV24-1 CATQGGGAQNEQFF TGTGCCACCCAAGGCGGGGGGGCGCAAAATGAGCAGTTCTTC
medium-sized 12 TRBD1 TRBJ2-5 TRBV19 CASLDRAETQYF TGTGCCAGCCTGGACAGGGCGGAGACCCAGTACTTC
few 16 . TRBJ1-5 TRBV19 CASSIGRRRVNQPQHF TGTGCCAGTAGTATCGGTCGCCGCAGGGTGAATCAGCCCCAGCATTTT
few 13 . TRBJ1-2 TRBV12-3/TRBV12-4 CASRQTGYYGYTF TGTGCCAGCAGGCAGACAGGTTATTATGGCTACACCTTC
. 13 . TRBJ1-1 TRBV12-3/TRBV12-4 CASSFLGDTEAFF TGTGCCAGCAGTTTTTTAGGGGACACTGAAGCTTTCTTT
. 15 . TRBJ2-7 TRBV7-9 CASSLSAGGLYEQYF TGTGCCAGCAGCTTAAGTGCTGGGGGCCTCTACGAGCAGTACTTC
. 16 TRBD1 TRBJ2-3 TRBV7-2 CASSLEGTGGVDTQYF TGTGCCAGCAGCTTAGAAGGGACAGGGGGTGTGGATACGCAGTATTTT
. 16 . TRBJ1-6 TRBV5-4 CASRLGGAPGNSPLHF TGTGCCAGCAGACTCGGGGGGGCGCCGGGCAATTCACCCCTCCACTTT
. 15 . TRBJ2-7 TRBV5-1 CASSLQEGRVYEQYF TGCGCCAGCAGCTTGCAGGAGGGCAGGGTCTACGAGCAGTACTTC
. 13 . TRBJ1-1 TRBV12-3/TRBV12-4 CASSLARNTEAFF TGTGCCAGCAGTTTAGCGCGGAACACTGAAGCTTTCTTT